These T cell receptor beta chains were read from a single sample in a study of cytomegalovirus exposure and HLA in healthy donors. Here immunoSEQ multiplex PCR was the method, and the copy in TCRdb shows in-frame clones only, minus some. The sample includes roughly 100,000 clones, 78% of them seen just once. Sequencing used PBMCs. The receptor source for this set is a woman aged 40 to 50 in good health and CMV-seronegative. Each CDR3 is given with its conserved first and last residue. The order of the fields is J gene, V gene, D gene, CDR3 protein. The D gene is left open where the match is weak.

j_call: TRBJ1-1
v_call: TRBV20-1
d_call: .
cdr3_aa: CSATSGTEAFF

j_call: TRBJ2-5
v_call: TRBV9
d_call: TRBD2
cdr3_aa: CASSGAGVFETQYF

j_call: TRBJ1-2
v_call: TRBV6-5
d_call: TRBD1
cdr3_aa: CASSSHQGAGYTF

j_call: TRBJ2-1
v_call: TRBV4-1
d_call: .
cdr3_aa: CASSQTPRAGEQFF

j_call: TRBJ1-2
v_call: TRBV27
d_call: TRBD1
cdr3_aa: CASSPADRVYGYTF

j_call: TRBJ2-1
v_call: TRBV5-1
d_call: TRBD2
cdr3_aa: CASSGLAGAYNEQFF

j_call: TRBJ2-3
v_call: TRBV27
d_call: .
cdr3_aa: CASSNSRLTTTQYF

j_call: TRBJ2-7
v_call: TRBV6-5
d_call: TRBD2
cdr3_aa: CASRPPTSGVDEQYF

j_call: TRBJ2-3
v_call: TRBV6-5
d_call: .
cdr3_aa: CASRRPGPGTDTQYF

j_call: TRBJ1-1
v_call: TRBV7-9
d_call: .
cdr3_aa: CASSGGGVNTEAFF

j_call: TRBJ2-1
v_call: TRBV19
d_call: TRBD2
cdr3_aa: CASSITSGRGNERFF

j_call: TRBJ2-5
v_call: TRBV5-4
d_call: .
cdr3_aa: CASSLSRGLVRETQYF

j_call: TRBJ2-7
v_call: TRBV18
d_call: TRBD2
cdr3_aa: CASSPPGLAGAASYEQYF

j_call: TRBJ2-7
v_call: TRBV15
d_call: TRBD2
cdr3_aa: CATSRVGRGSYEQYF

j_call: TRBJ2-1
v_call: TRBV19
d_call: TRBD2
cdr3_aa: CASRAGGREQGYNEQFF

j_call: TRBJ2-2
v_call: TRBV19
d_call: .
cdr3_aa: CASSIGTTNTGELFF

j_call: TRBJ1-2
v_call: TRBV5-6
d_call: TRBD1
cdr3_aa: CASSYLPGQGDYTF

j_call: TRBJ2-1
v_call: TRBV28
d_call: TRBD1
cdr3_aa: CASSLPGQGDEQFF

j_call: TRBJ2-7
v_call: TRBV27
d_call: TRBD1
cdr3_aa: CASRLTGEVGFYEQYF

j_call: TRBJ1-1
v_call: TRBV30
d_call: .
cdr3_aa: CAWSVLGSNTEAFF

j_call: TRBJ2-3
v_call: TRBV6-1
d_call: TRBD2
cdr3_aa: CASSEEAGGPDTQYF

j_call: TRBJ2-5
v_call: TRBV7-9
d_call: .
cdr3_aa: CASSFKPVETQYF

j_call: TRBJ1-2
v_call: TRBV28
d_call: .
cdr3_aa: CASSFRGLNYGYTF

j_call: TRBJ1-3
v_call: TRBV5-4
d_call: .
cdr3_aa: CASSLLSGNTIYF

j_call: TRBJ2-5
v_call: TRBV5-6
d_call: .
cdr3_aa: CASSLPNMEQETQYF

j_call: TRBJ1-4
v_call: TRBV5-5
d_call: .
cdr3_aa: CASSFGHRVRKLFF

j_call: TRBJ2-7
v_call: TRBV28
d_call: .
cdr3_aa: CASSPRTGISSYEQYF

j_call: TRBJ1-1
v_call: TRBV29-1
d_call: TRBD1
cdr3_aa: CSVAGGVGQGAREAFF

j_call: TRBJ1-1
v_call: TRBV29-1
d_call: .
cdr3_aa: CSVPDRNTEAFF

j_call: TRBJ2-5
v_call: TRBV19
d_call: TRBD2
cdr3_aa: CASSIGLAGGGSETQYF

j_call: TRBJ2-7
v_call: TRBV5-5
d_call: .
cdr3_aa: CASSVRSGEQYF

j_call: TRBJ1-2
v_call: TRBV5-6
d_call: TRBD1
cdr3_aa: CASSFRGANYGYTF

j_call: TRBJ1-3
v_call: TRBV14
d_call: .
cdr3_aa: CASSRDYSGNTIYF

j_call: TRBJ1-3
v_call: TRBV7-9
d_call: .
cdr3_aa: CASSLWGMGGQGNTIYF

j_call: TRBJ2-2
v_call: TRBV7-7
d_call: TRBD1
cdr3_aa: CASSRGQGAVGELFF

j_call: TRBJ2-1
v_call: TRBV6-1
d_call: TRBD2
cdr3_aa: CASSGASGYNEQFF

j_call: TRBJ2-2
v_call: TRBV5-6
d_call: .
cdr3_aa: CASSLGGYVGTGELFF

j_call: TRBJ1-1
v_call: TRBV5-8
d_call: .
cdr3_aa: CASSWGLMNTEAFF

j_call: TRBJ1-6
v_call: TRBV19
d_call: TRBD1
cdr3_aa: CAGGTGSSPLHF